These 7 T cell receptor beta chains originate from one sample sequenced in a study of shared clonotypes between healthy human individuals. TCRdb keeps only in-frame clones here, not all; method: immunoSEQ multiplex PCR. The data contain over 850,000 clones, around 78% of them singletons. The sample comprised memory CD4+ T cells from PBMCs. Described subset: CD45RA-negative fraction. The receptors derive from a man between 18 and 35 years old in good health. Some clones in this sample may be carry-over from other donors' samples.

The chain is built from TRBV7-8 and TRBJ1-5; D might be TRBD1 (5 bases). Germline CDR1 is SGHVS and CDR2 is FQNEAQ. V shed 3 bases and J shed 3 bases, with 9 bases lying between them. CDR3 length equals 14 residues. CDR3 in amino acids: CASSLTASNQPQHF. The CDR3, as DNA: TGTGCCAGCAGCTTGACAGCGTCCAATCAGCCCCAGCATTTT.

CDR3 region: CASSVEALAPYEQYF. In nucleotides, the CDR3 is TGTGCCAGCAGCGTAGAGGCACTAGCGCCTTACGAGCAGTACTTC. The chain has TRBV9 and TRBJ2-7; 7 bases are a match to TRBD2. Trimming removed 0 bases from V and 4 bases from J; junction bases left unmatched: 7. The CDR3 covers 15 residues. Germline V gene lookup returns CDR1 SGDLS and CDR2 YYNGEE.

This rearrangement joins TRBV11-1 to TRBJ1-1, with D possibly TRBD1 on 5 matching bases. From germline, CDR1 is SGHAT and CDR2 FQDESV (reference sequence). V was trimmed by 4 bases and J by 7 bases, leaving 13 bases between them. The CDR3 loop spans 13 amino acids. The CDR3 DNA sequence: TGTGCCAGCAGCTACTCGACAGCGAATGAAGCTTTCTTT. Residues: CASSYSTANEAFF. Full variable domain (remainder filled in from reference TRBV11-1 and TRBJ1-1): EAEVAQSPRYKITEKSQAVAFWCDPISGHATLYWYRQILGQGPELLVQFQDESVVDDSQLPKDRFSAERLKGVDSTLKIQPAELGDSAMYLCASSYSTANEAFFGQGTRLTVV.

This sequence joins TRBV6-5 and TRBJ2-7, with 9 positions matching TRBD2. This CDR3 region has 14 residues. Germline-derived CDR1 and CDR2 are MNHEY and SVGAGI. Unmatched junction bases numbered 8, after V lost 5 bases and J lost 6 bases. The CDR3 region is CASSPSGRTGEQYF. CDR3 sequence (DNA): TGTGCCAGCAGTCCGAGCGGGAGGACGGGCGAGCAGTACTTC.

The genes are TRBV6-1 and TRBJ1-2; D is perhaps TRBD1 (6 bases). The V end lost 3 bases, the J end lost 12 bases, and 14 bases lay between the germline ends. The germline V gene has CDR1 MNHNS and CDR2 SASEGT. The CDR3 has 12 amino acids. This chain's CDR3 is CASSDPGQYHTF. The CDR3 DNA sequence: TGTGCCAGCAGTGACCCCGGACAGTACCACACCTTC.

This chain uses TRBV9 with TRBJ2-3; D ambiguous. This CDR3 has 14 amino acids. The V and J ends lost 4 bases and 3 bases respectively, with 12 bases between them. Per the germline V gene, CDR1 is SGDLS and CDR2 is YYNGEE. CDR3 residues: CASSPTAWTDTQYF. The CDR3 DNA reads as TGTGCCAGCAGCCCCACGGCATGGACAGATACGCAGTATTTT.

This clone was observed a few times. V and J are TRBV28 and TRBJ1-5; D ambiguous. Per germline, CDR1 MDHEN and CDR2 SYDVKM. The length of the CDR3 is 14 residues. V was pared by 6 bases and J by 0 bases, with 9 bases between. The CDR3 region has the DNA TGTGCCAGCAGCTACGTCTATAGCAATCAGCCCCAGCATTTT. This sequence encodes CASSYVYSNQPQHF.